In its sample, the clone carrying this T cell receptor beta chain was seen a few times. Germline V gives CDR1 LGHNT, CDR2 FRNRAP. V lost 4 bases and J lost 5, with 18 bases in between. The CDR3 contains 16 residues. This sample was included in a study of identical twins. TCRdb reanalysed the 5' RACE reads using MiXCR and keeps one entry per CDR3 protein. The profile shows around 340,000 distinct CDR3 sequences, approximately 13% of them singletons. These data also featured in a second study, about yellow fever vaccine responses in identical twins.

The chain couples TRBV12-5 to TRBJ2-1, with no clear D. The receptor was isolated from a woman aged 18-29 years in good health. Sequencing input: CD8+ T cells sorted from blood. This CDR3 reads CASGYGEFPRHNEQFF. CDR3 sequence (DNA): TGTGCTAGTGGTTATGGTGAATTCCCGAGACACAATGAGCAGTTCTTC.